This T cell receptor (beta chain) was retrieved from a study of cytomegalovirus exposure and HLA in healthy donors. Trimming took 1 base from V and 5 from J, leaving 16 bases between them. Germline CDR1 SGHNT, CDR2 YYREEE (reference sequence). This CDR3 is 16 amino acids long. Use of 60 Vbeta and 13 Jbeta primers characterized the PCR. Some clones are missing from TCRdb's copy, which holds only in-frame ones; the method was immunoSEQ multiplex PCR. This sample has roughly 190,000 clones, with 62% found just once. The sample consisted of PBMCs. The chain employs TRBV5-4 and TRBJ2-1; weak D call: TRBD2 (5 bases). This TCR was recovered from a man aged 35-49 years in good health and CMV-seronegative. CDR3 loop: CASSLRASNKNNEQFF. CDR3 coding DNA: TGTGCCAGCAGCTTGAGGGCTAGCAACAAGAACAATGAGCAGTTCTTC.